Shown below are 18 T cell receptor beta chains from a single sample sequenced in a study of blood T cell repertoires in COVID-19. Only in-frame clones appear in the TCRdb table, and some are missing; sequencing was by immunoSEQ multiplex PCR. This sample has about 100,000 clones, with about 85% found just once. The sequenced sample was peripheral blood. The receptors were sampled from a human donor in a cohort sampled during active COVID-19.

This clone showed up just once. The chain is built from TRBV7-2 and TRBJ2-7, with a tentative D call TRBD1 (5 bases). Trimming stripped 1 base from V and 7 bases from J, with 14 bases between. Germline V gene sequence: CDR1 SGHTA, CDR2 FQGNSA. This CDR3 contains 14 residues. DNA of the CDR3: TGTGCCAGCAGCTTAGGCCGACAGTCCCAGGAGCAGTACTTC. Protein sequence: CASSLGRQSQEQYF.

The chain has TRBV24-1 and TRBJ2-1; 11 nucleotides line up with TRBD2. The V gene's germline CDR1 is KGHDR and CDR2 SFDVKD. The CDR3 extends over 16 amino acids. V lost 4 bases to trimming and J lost 9 bases; unmatched junction nucleotides: 10. The CDR3 nucleotides are TGTGCCACCAGTGACGCCACTAGCGGGAGACGCGGTGAGCAGTTCTTC. Translation: CATSDATSGRRGEQFF.

V is TRBV11-2 and J is TRBJ1-3; the D gene is possibly TRBD1 (5 bases). In germline, CDR1 is SGHAT, CDR2 FQNNGV. The V gene lost 5 bases and the J gene lost 4 bases, with 18 bases spanning the gap. The CDR3 runs to 16 residues. CDR3 nucleotide sequence: TGTGCCAGCAGCCCGACAGTACCTCTTGCCGGAAACACCATATATTTT. Its translation is CASSPTVPLAGNTIYF. Drawing the rest from reference TRBV11-2 and TRBJ1-3, the complete variable domain is EAGVAQSPRYKIIEKRQSVAFWCNPISGHATLYWYQQILGQGPKLLIQFQNNGVVDDSQLPKDRFSAERLKGVDSTLKIQPAKLEDSAVYLCASSPTVPLAGNTIYFGEGSWLTVV.

This clone turned up a few times. This chain uses TRBV5-1 with TRBJ1-5; D possibly corresponds to TRBD1 (5 bases). The CDR3 has 13 amino acids. Trimming left V 5 bases short and J 9 bases short, with 15 bases between. Germline V gives CDR1 SGHRS, CDR2 YFSETQ. The CDR3 nucleotides are TGCGCCAGCAGTTTGACAGAGAGTACGCCCCAGCATTTT. Translated, it gives CASSLTESTPQHF.

This clone has a single count. CDR3 residues: CASSRGLAGKGGADTQYF. CDR3 DNA: TGTGCCAGCAGTCGGGGACTAGCGGGGAAAGGGGGGGCAGATACGCAGTATTTT. The chain uses TRBV6-6 and TRBJ2-3; TRBD2 matches at 13 bases. The CDR3 contains 18 residues. The germline gives CDR1 MNHNY, CDR2 SVGAGI (reference sequence). V lost 5 bases, J lost 4 bases, and 12 bases stayed unmatched.

The gene calls are TRBV7-8 and TRBJ1-5; tentatively, D is TRBD1 (5 bases). Deletions cut 6 bases from V and 0 bases from J, with 12 bases between. Germline assignment: CDR1 SGHVS and CDR2 FQNEAQ. The CDR3 is 15 residues long. CDR3 sequence: CASRRDPYSNQPQHF. The CDR3 DNA is TGTGCCAGCAGGCGGGACCCCTATAGCAATCAGCCCCAGCATTTT.

The chain couples TRBV18 to TRBJ1-2; TRBD1 aligns across 7 bases. Germline trimming cut 6 bases from V and 4 bases from J; bases unmatched to any gene: 8. This CDR3 region has 14 residues. CDR1 is KGHSH, CDR2 LQKENI, per germline. The CDR3 reads CASSPLQGLYGYTF. In nucleotides, the CDR3 is TGTGCCAGCTCGCCTCTACAGGGGCTCTATGGCTACACCTTC.

The chain carries TRBV7-9 and TRBJ2-7, with TRBD1 matching 10 bases. The CDR3 has 14 amino acids. V trimming: 7 bases; J trimming: 5 bases; junction bases outside the gene matches: 8. The germline V gene has CDR1 SEHNR and CDR2 FQNEAQ (reference sequence). The CDR3 region has the DNA TGTGCCAGCACCGAAATGGGGACAGGGGACGAGCAGTACTTC. Its protein product is CASTEMGTGDEQYF.

The rearrangement joins TRBV11-2 to TRBJ2-3, with D possibly being TRBD1 (5 bases). Germline CDR1 SGHAT, CDR2 FQNNGV. Between the trimmed V and J ends, which lost 4 bases and 4 bases, there was a span of 12 bases. The CDR3 covers 14 residues. In nucleotides, the CDR3 is TGTGCCAGCAGCTCACCCGACAGCCCAGATACGCAGTATTTT. Protein product: CASSSPDSPDTQYF. Supplemented by reference TRBV11-2 and TRBJ2-3, the full variable domain reads EAGVAQSPRYKIIEKRQSVAFWCNPISGHATLYWYQQILGQGPKLLIQFQNNGVVDDSQLPKDRFSAERLKGVDSTLKIQPAKLEDSAVYLCASSSPDSPDTQYFGPGTRLTVL.

The chain links TRBV2 to TRBJ2-7, with 10 bases aligning to TRBD2. CDR3 size: 13 residues. V was pared by 5 bases and J by 2 bases, with 0 bases of the junction left unmatched. Germline loops: CDR1 SNHLY, CDR2 FYNNEI. DNA for the CDR3: TGTGCCAGCAGTAGCGGGAGGGCCTACGAGCAGTACTTC. Its translation: CASSSGRAYEQYF.

This clone has just a few counts. The V call is TRBV3-1 (or the pseudogene TRBV3-2), the J call TRBJ2-5; 8 nucleotides align to TRBD2. The CDR3 totals 14 residues. V gave up 4 bases and J gave up 4 bases; unmatched junction bases: 5. From germline, CDR1 is LGHDT and CDR2 YNNKEL (reference sequence). The CDR3 region is CASSLPGGGETQYF. DNA for the CDR3: TGTGCCAGCAGCCTTCCCGGGGGGGGAGAGACCCAGTACTTC.

V and J are TRBV18 and TRBJ1-1, with D unclear. V was clipped by 4 bases and J by 3 bases, with 9 bases between them. This CDR3 spans 13 amino acids. Germline CDR1 KGHSH, CDR2 LQKENI. This chain's CDR3 is CASSLNRDTEAFF. In nucleotides, the CDR3 is TGTGCCAGCTCACTCAACCGGGACACTGAAGCTTTCTTT. Supplemented by reference TRBV18 and TRBJ1-1, the full variable domain reads NAGVMQNPRHLVRRRGQEARLRCSPMKGHSHVYWYRQLPEEGLKFMVYLQKENIIDESGMPKERFSAEFPKEGPSILRIQQVVRGDSAAYFCASSLNRDTEAFFGQGTRLTVV.

The V and J genes are TRBV7-2 and TRBJ2-7; 8 positions match TRBD1. Per germline, CDR1 SGHTA and CDR2 FQGNSA. This CDR3 spans 15 amino acids. With V trimmed by 1 base and J by 3 bases, 5 bases remained unmatched. As DNA, the CDR3 is TGTGCCAGCAGCTTAGGCCCCGGGACAGGCTACGAGCAGTACTTC. It specifies CASSLGPGTGYEQYF.

This clone was seen only once. This sequence joins TRBV5-1 and TRBJ2-7; weak D call: TRBD1 (5 bases). The CDR3 spans 14 residues. Germline loops: CDR1 SGHRS, CDR2 YFSETQ. V dropped 0 bases and J dropped 2 bases, with 9 bases sitting between them. CDR3 sequence (DNA): TGCGCCAGCAGCTTGGCTGGGGCCCCCTACGAGCAGTACTTC. Protein: CASSLAGAPYEQYF.

DNA of the CDR3: TGTGCCAGCAGTTCCCAGAACTCCTACGAGCAGTACTTC. Translated: CASSSQNSYEQYF. This sequence joins TRBV6-2 or TRBV6-3 and TRBJ2-7, with D unresolved. V lost 4 bases and J lost 0, with 7 bases in between. The CDR3 is 13 amino acids. CDR1 is MNHEY, CDR2 SVGEGT, per germline.

This clone has only a few counts. The chain links TRBV19 to TRBJ2-7; the match to TRBD1 covers 12 bases. CDR3 length: 17 residues. Germline-derived CDR1 and CDR2 are LNHDA and SQIVND (reference sequence). V lost 5 bases, J lost 1 base, and 9 bases stayed unmatched. The CDR3 loop is CASSSLPGQGASYEQYF. In nucleotides, the CDR3 is TGTGCCAGTAGTTCGCTACCGGGACAGGGGGCGTCCTACGAGCAGTACTTC.

The genes are TRBV6-5 and TRBJ1-4; TRBD1 agrees at 7 bases. Germline CDR1 and CDR2: MNHEY and SVGAGI. J lost 2 bases, V lost 8 bases, and 5 bases had no gene match. The CDR3 consists of 14 residues. In DNA form, the CDR3 reads TGTGCCAGCGGTACAGGGGTTACTAATGAAAAACTGTTTTTT. Its protein is CASGTGVTNEKLFF.

The chain employs TRBV5-4 and TRBJ2-1, with 9 bases aligning to TRBD1. There are 16 residues in the CDR3. V shed 4 bases, J shed 0 bases, and the junction held 5 bases outside the gene matches. From germline, CDR1 is SGHNT and CDR2 YYREEE (reference sequence). CDR3 residues: CASSGGTGSSYNEQFF. Here the CDR3 DNA reads TGTGCCAGCAGCGGTGGGACAGGGAGCTCCTACAATGAGCAGTTCTTC.